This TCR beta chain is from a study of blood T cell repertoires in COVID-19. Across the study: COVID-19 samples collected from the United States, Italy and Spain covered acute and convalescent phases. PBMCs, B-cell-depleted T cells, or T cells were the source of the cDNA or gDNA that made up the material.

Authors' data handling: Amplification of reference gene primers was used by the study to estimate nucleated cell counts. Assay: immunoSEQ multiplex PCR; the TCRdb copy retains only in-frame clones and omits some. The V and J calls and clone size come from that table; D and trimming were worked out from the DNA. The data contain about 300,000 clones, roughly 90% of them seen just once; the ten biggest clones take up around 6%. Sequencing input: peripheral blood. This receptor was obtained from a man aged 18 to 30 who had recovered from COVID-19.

CDR3 in amino acids: CASSRRGTSTDTQYF. CDR3 DNA: TGTGCCAGCAGTAGGAGGGGTACTAGCACAGATACGCAGTATTTT. V gene TRBV28 combines with J gene TRBJ2-3, with D tentatively TRBD2 (6 bases). This CDR3 has 15 residues. The germline V gene encodes CDR1 MDHEN and CDR2 SYDVKM. V was clipped by 5 bases and J by 0 bases, with 12 bases between them.